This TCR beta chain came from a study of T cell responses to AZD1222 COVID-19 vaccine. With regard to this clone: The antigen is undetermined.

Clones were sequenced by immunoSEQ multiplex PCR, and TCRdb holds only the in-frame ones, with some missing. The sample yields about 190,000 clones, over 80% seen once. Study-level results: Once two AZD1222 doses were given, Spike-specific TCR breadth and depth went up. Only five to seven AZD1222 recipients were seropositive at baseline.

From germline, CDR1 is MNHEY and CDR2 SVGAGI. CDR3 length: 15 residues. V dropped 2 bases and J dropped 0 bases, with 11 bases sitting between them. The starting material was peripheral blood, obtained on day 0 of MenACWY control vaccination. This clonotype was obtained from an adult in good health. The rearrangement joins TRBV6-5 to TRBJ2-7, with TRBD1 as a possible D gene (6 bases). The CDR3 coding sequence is TGTGCCAGCAGTTACCCGTCAGGGGACTCCTACGAGCAGTACTTC. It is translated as CASSYPSGDSYEQYF.